Following are 12 T cell receptor beta chains from one sample sequenced in a study of shared clonotypes between healthy human individuals. Profiling relied on immunoSEQ multiplex PCR, and the TCRdb table lists in-frame clones only, not all of them. The sample contains 1.5 million to 1.9 million clones, around 98% of which appear only once. The sequencing input was naive CD4+ T cells sorted from blood. Subset here: CD45RA+ positively selected. Every receptor here comes from a man younger than 40 in good health.

The chain has TRBV7-2 and TRBJ2-1; no clear D. Germline CDR1 reads SGHTA; CDR2 reads FQGNSA. Trimming shortened V by 1 base and J by 10 bases, and 5 bases separated the two germline ends. This CDR3 spans 11 amino acids. CDR3 region: CASSLDREQFF. CDR3 DNA sequence: TGTGCCAGCAGCTTAGATCGGGAGCAGTTCTTC. Full variable domain (remainder filled in from reference TRBV7-2 and TRBJ2-1): GAGVSQSPSNKVTEKGKDVELRCDPISGHTALYWYRQSLGQGLEFLIYFQGNSAPDKSGLPSDRFSAERTGGSVSTLTIQRTQQEDSAVYLCASSLDREQFFGPGTRLTVL.

As to this clone: The same CDR3 is also encoded by other DNA sequences in this sample. CDR3 DNA: TGTGCCAGCAGCTCAGACAGTTCCTATGGCTACACCTTC. This encodes CASSSDSSYGYTF. The chain has TRBV7-9 and TRBJ1-2; perhaps TRBD1 as D (5 bases). V lost 4 bases to trimming and J lost 4 bases, with 10 bases between them. Per the germline V gene, CDR1 is SEHNR and CDR2 is FQNEAQ (reference sequence). The CDR3 spans 13 residues.

The rearrangement uses TRBV7-2 and TRBJ1-1; D call uncertain. Germline lookup yields CDR1 SGHTA and CDR2 FQGNSA. The CDR3 is 14 residues long. Trimming stripped 2 bases from V and 1 base from J, with 8 bases between. CDR3 amino acids: CASSLPVGNTEAFF. The DNA of the CDR3 is TGTGCCAGCAGCTTACCTGTGGGGAACACTGAAGCTTTCTTT.

Concerning this clone: Other DNA sequences in this sample translate to the same CDR3. V and J are TRBV2 and TRBJ2-1; no clear D gene. This CDR3 contains 11 residues. Trimming cost V 5 bases and J 7 bases, with 6 bases left between them. Germline CDR1 SNHLY, CDR2 FYNNEI. CDR3: CASSLMNEQFF. CDR3 sequence (DNA): TGTGCCAGCAGTTTAATGAATGAGCAGTTCTTC.

CDR3 DNA: TGTGCCAGCAGCGTAGGGCCCCCGGGAGCCACCGGGGAGCTGTTTTTT. It encodes CASSVGPPGATGELFF. V and J are TRBV9 and TRBJ2-2; D perhaps matches TRBD2 (6 bases). From germline, CDR1 is SGDLS and CDR2 YYNGEE. The germline V and J ends were trimmed by 0 bases and 4 bases, with 13 bases remaining between them. This CDR3 has 16 residues.

The rearrangement links TRBV4-1 to TRBJ2-1; unclear D gene. V was trimmed by 1 base and J by 4 bases, leaving 8 bases between them. The germline V gene encodes CDR1 MGHRA and CDR2 YSYEKL. The CDR3 extends over 14 amino acids. The DNA for the CDR3 is TGCGCCAGCAGCCAAGTAAGTCCTTACAATGAGCAGTTCTTC. Translating gives CASSQVSPYNEQFF.

The V gene is TRBV5-1, the J gene TRBJ1-3; D might be TRBD1 (5 bases). This CDR3 spans 14 amino acids. The germline V gene encodes CDR1 SGHRS and CDR2 YFSETQ. Trimming shortened V by 4 bases and J by 2 bases, and 10 bases separated the two germline ends. The CDR3 DNA follows: TGCGCCAGCAGCCGTTCGACAGCTGGAAACACCATATATTTT. As protein: CASSRSTAGNTIYF.

The V call is TRBV10-3, the J call TRBJ2-5, with no clear D. The CDR3 sequence is 12 residues long. V gave up 0 bases and J gave up 5 bases, with 4 bases separating them. The germline CDR1 and CDR2 sequences are ENHRY and SYGVKD. CDR3 region: CAISESMETQYF. CDR3 bases: TGTGCCATCAGTGAGTCCATGGAGACCCAGTACTTC.

J is TRBJ1-4 and V is TRBV27; weak D call: TRBD1 (6 bases). This CDR3 contains 14 residues. Looked up from germline, CDR1 is MNHEY and CDR2 is SMNVEV (reference sequence). Trimming took off 9 bases at V and 5 bases at J, with 16 bases between the two ends. The chain's CDR3 is CASMFRGGNEKLFF. CDR3 coding DNA: TGTGCCAGTATGTTCAGAGGGGGGAATGAAAAACTGTTTTTT. Supplemented by reference TRBV27 and TRBJ1-4, the full variable domain reads EAQVTQNPRYLITVTGKKLTVTCSQNMNHEYMSWYRQDPGLGLRQIYYSMNVEVTDKGDVPEGYKVSRKEKRNFPLILESPSPNQTSLYFCASMFRGGNEKLFFGSGTQLSVL.

V gene TRBV5-1 combines with J gene TRBJ2-3; 10 bases agree with TRBD2. The CDR3 is 16 amino acids. After removal of 4 bases from V and 1 base from J, the junction contained 6 bases not matched to a gene. CDR1 is SGHRS and CDR2 is YFSETQ in the germline V gene. Here the CDR3 DNA reads TGCGCCAGCAGCCTAGCGGGAGTGGGGGGCACAGATACGCAGTATTTT. Its protein product is CASSLAGVGGTDTQYF.

The CDR3 DNA reads as TGTGCCAGCAGCTTAGTCGATTACGAGCAGTACTTC. This codes for CASSLVDYEQYF. The rearrangement joins TRBV7-8 to TRBJ2-7; D remains unclear. Germline-derived CDR1 and CDR2 are SGHVS and FQNEAQ. There are 12 residues in the CDR3. V lost 1 base, J lost 4 bases, and 5 bases lay in between.

Regarding this clone: Other DNA sequences in this specimen translate into the identical CDR3. The chain couples TRBV9 to TRBJ2-7; no reliable D call. There are 13 residues in the CDR3. Per germline, CDR1 SGDLS and CDR2 YYNGEE. V was shortened by 0 bases and J by 4 bases, with 8 bases between the two germline ends. The chain's CDR3 is CASSVGPTYEQYF. The DNA for the CDR3 is TGTGCCAGCAGCGTAGGTCCTACTTACGAGCAGTACTTC.